This TCR beta chain was documented in a study of blood T cell repertoires in COVID-19. For the study at large: Italy, Spain and the United States were the sources of the convalescent and acute COVID-19 samples.

One Seattle source followed patients from active infection through their disease course. As processed by the authors: Cell counts per sample came from amplifying reference gene primers. Here immunoSEQ multiplex PCR was the method, and the copy in TCRdb shows in-frame clones only, minus some. V, J and clone size are those of that table, while D and trimming were read from the DNA. The sample lists some 76,000 clones; over 80% were seen once. This CDR3 spans 13 amino acids. In germline, CDR1 is ENHRY, CDR2 SYGVKD. Trimming took 0 bases from V and 5 from J, leaving 7 bases between them. The chain employs TRBV10-3 and TRBJ2-5; D remains ambiguous. The source is a man between 50 and 59 years old with COVID-19, enrolled during active disease. Sequencing used peripheral blood. CDR3 DNA sequence: TGTGCCATCAGTGAGTCTAGTTCCGAGACCCAGTACTTC. This gives the protein CAISESSSETQYF.